Listed below are T cell receptor beta chains from one sample, sequenced in a study of blood T cell repertoires in COVID-19. Using immunoSEQ multiplex PCR, the repertoire was profiled, and TCRdb retains in-frame clones only, with some absent. The data hold roughly 180,000 clones, with 80% to 90% observed a single time. The sample was peripheral blood. These receptors were collected from a man in his 70s with active or convalescent COVID-19. The CDR3 runs from the conserved cysteine through the conserved F or W. A D gene is named only where the DNA matches it firmly. Expanded clones get a size class; other rows say once, few or many, or leave the size out.

>.|TRBV11-3|TRBJ2-5|.
TGTGCCAGCAGCTTGAACAGGGAGTCGGAGACCCAGTACTTC
CASSLNRESETQYF
>TRBD2|TRBV11-2|TRBJ2-1|.
TGTGCCAGCAGCTTGGGGGGGTACAGGATCAACAATGAGCAGTTCTTC
CASSLGGYRINNEQFF
>.|TRBV7-8|TRBJ1-2|.
TGTGCCAGCAGCCCAGGAACAGAAGATGGCTACACCTTC
CASSPGTEDGYTF
>TRBD1|TRBV19|TRBJ2-7|.
TGTGCCAGTAGTGGACGGGACAGCTCCTACGAGCAGCACTTC
CASSGRDSSYEQHF
>TRBD1|TRBV6-5|TRBJ1-6|.
TGTGCCAGCAGTTTTGGACAGGTCGAGAATTCACCCCTCCACTTT
CASSFGQVENSPLHF
>TRBD1|TRBV7-2|TRBJ2-5|.
TGTGCCAGCAGCTTAGCTTTCCGGGACAGGGTTTCGCAAGAGACCCAGTACTTC
CASSLAFRDRVSQETQYF
>.|TRBV5-6|TRBJ2-3|.
TGTGCCAGCAGCTTCCTGAGGGCGGATACGCAGTATTTT
CASSFLRADTQYF
>TRBD1|TRBV27|TRBJ1-6|.
TGTGCCAGCAGCAATCAGGGGGCTAGGGGTTCACCCCTCCACTTT
CASSNQGARGSPLHF
>.|TRBV6-6|TRBJ2-3|.
TGTGCCAGCAGTTACGGAGGGGGGGCCACAGATACGCAGTATTTT
CASSYGGGATDTQYF
>TRBD1|TRBV7-2|TRBJ1-3|.
TGTGCCAGCAGCCTCCGGGACAGCGAACTCAACTCTGGAAACACCATATATTTT
CASSLRDSELNSGNTIYF
>TRBD1|TRBV2|TRBJ1-2|.
TGTGCCAGCACGGACAGGGGGCCTTATGGCTACACCTTC
CASTDRGPYGYTF
>TRBD2|TRBV5-1|TRBJ2-3|.
TGCGCCAGCAGCCCGGGACTAGCGGCTTCGTCGGATACGCAGTATTTT
CASSPGLAASSDTQYF
>.|TRBV2|TRBJ1-1|.
TGTGCCAGCAAAACCGAGGGAGAGAACACTGAAGCTTTCTTT
CASKTEGENTEAFF
>.|TRBV5-5|TRBJ1-1|once
TGTGCCAGCAGCGAAAGACCCGGGACTGAAGCTTTCTTT
CASSERPGTEAFF
>.|TRBV5-1|TRBJ1-2|.
TGCGCCAGCAGCTCCGCACTCGGGGTTGGCTATGGCTACACCTTC
CASSSALGVGYGYTF
>.|TRBV7-2|TRBJ2-1|.
TGTGCCAGCAGCTTTCACCCGGGAAACGCCTACAATGAGCAGTTCTTC
CASSFHPGNAYNEQFF
>.|TRBV19|TRBJ2-4|once
TGTGCCAGTAAGAACCTCAGGGTAGCCAAAAACATTCAGTACTTC
CASKNLRVAKNIQYF
>TRBD2|TRBV28|TRBJ2-1|once
TGTGCCAGCAGATCTTGGGGGTGGACTAGCGGGAGAAATGACAATGAGCAGTTCTTC
CASRSWGWTSGRNDNEQFF
>TRBD1|TRBV5-1|TRBJ1-1|.
TGCGCCAGCAGCTTGATAACAGGGGCGAACACTGAAGCTTTCTTT
CASSLITGANTEAFF
>TRBD1|TRBV6-2/TRBV6-3|TRBJ2-7|.
TGTGCCAGCAGTTACTCAGGACAGGTTTACGAGCAGTACTTC
CASSYSGQVYEQYF
>TRBD2|TRBV24-1|TRBJ2-7|.
TGTGCCACCAGTGATTCGGCCGCTAGCGGGAGTCGCGGCGAGCAGTACTTC
CATSDSAASGSRGEQYF
>TRBD1|TRBV7-2|TRBJ2-5|.
TGTGCCAGCAGCCGCCGGACAGGGATTGGGGAGACCCAGTACTTC
CASSRRTGIGETQYF
>.|TRBV7-2|TRBJ1-2|.
TGTGCCAGCAGCTACAGGGATGGCTATGGCTACACCTTC
CASSYRDGYGYTF
>TRBD1|TRBV6-6|TRBJ1-1|.
TGTGCCAGCAGTTACCCGCCGACAGGGACGAACACTGAAGCTTTCTTT
CASSYPPTGTNTEAFF
>TRBD2|TRBV28|TRBJ2-1|.
TGTGCCAGCAGTTTATCGCAGCGGGAGGGCGATGAGCAGTTCTTC
CASSLSQREGDEQFF
>.|TRBV28|TRBJ1-2|.
TGTGCCACCTTATTGGGGGGGCGACGCGGCTACACCTTC
CATLLGGRRGYTF